This T cell receptor beta chain was recovered during a study of T cell responses to AZD1222 COVID-19 vaccine (dated by TCRdb to 2020 to 2022). A note on the overall study: A total of 230 to 250 trial participants underwent TCR sequencing, of whom 200 to 220 received two doses of AZD1222 and about 26 received two doses of the MenACWY control vaccine. Enrollment into the trials was organized by age into subgroups of 18-55, 56-69 and 70-plus years, and those subgroups contained about 150, 27 and 61 TCR-sequenced participants, respectively.

The CDR3 regions of human TCRbeta chains were analyzed by immunosequencing. In the paper's pipeline: TCRs in the repertoires were matched against a reference library of SARS-CoV-2-specific TCRs that had been generated with the MIRA antigen-specificity platform. Breadth was defined as the fraction of unique TCRs that were SARS-CoV-2-associated. Depth was defined as the fraction of total T cells that were SARS-CoV-2-associated. Using the MIRA data, each spike-specific TCR was assigned both to the spike region to which the TCR was reactive and to a CD4 or CD8 class. Log10-transformed breadth and depth values were compared by one-way ANOVA with Sidak's multiple comparisons tests. Held by TCRdb, this immuneACCESS table contains in-frame sequences only and omits some clones. Under half of the omission traces to an unresolved V gene where checked; the cause of the rest is unknown. The D gene and trimming were derived from the DNA, and the V and J assignments and clone size from that table. This sample holds approximately 130,000 clones; around 89% were observed only once. The ten largest make up approximately 9.8% of the sample.

The CDR3 holds 15 amino acids from the cysteine to the phenylalanine. The read is trimmed to its CDR3 DNA, 45 bases read in frame from base 1. V is reduced by 0 bases and J by 2 bases, leaving a spacing of 8 bases between them. Reading the germline V gene gives CDR1 SGHRS and CDR2 YFSETQ. Points the paper makes about the study in general: The 56-69-year group was small, and its depth increase did not reach significance, likely because of low power. Participants were mostly white British and included more females than males, and it was suggested by the authors that clonal diversity may have been underestimated. Vaccine-associated CD4 TCRs spanned the whole spike protein, with dominant responses in regions 160-218 and 743-854. Because no day 14 peak-response samples were available, repertoires were characterized only after the peak T cell response. Conclusions about previously exposed vaccinees are limited because only 5 or 6 AZD1222 recipients were SARS-CoV-2 seropositive at baseline. Nearly half of unique spike-specific TCRs reportedly recognized epitopes outside regions mutated in the B.1.351 and B.1.1.7 variants. After two AZD1222 doses, spike-specific TCR breadth and depth were significantly higher than at day 0 and than in MenACWY recipients.

The sample's time point label is to be understood as: about 28 days (+/-7) after the second vaccine dose. AZD1222 recipients whose second dose came at about 4 weeks and those whose second dose came at about 12 weeks were combined into one group, since spike-specific TCR depth and breadth did not differ between the two schedules. The vaccinee samples were drawn from two UK trials, COV001 and COV002, one of which was a single-blind randomized controlled phase 2/3 trial testing AZD1222 (ChAdOx1 nCoV-19) in healthy adults. For TCRbeta chain sequencing, PBMC samples were collected from trial participants at day 0 and at day 28 after the second dose. About this clone: The antigen it binds to is not known. There are no base qualities to consult, and no much larger clone falls within one base.

The V and J genes are TRBV5-1 and TRBJ2-2, with a weak D call of TRBD2 (5 bases match). This TCR was recovered from an adult who received the AZD1222 COVID-19 vaccine. This specimen consisted of peripheral blood, obtained 28 days after the second AZD1222 dose. CDR3 sequence: CASSLDPGNTGELFF. The DNA sequence follows: TGCGCCAGCAGCTTGGATCCGGGAAACACCGGGGAGCTGTTTTTT.